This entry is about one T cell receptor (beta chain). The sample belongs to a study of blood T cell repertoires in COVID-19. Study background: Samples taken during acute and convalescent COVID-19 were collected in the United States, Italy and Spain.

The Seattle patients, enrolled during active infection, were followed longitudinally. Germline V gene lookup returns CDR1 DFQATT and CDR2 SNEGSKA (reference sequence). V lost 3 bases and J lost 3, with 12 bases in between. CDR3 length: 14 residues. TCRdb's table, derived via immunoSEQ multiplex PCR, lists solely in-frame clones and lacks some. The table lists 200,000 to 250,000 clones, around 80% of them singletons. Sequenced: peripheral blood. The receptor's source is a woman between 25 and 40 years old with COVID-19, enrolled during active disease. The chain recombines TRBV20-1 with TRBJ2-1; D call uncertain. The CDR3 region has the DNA TGCAGTGCTAGTACCGTCTCAGGCTACAATGAGCAGTTCTTC. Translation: CSASTVSGYNEQFF.